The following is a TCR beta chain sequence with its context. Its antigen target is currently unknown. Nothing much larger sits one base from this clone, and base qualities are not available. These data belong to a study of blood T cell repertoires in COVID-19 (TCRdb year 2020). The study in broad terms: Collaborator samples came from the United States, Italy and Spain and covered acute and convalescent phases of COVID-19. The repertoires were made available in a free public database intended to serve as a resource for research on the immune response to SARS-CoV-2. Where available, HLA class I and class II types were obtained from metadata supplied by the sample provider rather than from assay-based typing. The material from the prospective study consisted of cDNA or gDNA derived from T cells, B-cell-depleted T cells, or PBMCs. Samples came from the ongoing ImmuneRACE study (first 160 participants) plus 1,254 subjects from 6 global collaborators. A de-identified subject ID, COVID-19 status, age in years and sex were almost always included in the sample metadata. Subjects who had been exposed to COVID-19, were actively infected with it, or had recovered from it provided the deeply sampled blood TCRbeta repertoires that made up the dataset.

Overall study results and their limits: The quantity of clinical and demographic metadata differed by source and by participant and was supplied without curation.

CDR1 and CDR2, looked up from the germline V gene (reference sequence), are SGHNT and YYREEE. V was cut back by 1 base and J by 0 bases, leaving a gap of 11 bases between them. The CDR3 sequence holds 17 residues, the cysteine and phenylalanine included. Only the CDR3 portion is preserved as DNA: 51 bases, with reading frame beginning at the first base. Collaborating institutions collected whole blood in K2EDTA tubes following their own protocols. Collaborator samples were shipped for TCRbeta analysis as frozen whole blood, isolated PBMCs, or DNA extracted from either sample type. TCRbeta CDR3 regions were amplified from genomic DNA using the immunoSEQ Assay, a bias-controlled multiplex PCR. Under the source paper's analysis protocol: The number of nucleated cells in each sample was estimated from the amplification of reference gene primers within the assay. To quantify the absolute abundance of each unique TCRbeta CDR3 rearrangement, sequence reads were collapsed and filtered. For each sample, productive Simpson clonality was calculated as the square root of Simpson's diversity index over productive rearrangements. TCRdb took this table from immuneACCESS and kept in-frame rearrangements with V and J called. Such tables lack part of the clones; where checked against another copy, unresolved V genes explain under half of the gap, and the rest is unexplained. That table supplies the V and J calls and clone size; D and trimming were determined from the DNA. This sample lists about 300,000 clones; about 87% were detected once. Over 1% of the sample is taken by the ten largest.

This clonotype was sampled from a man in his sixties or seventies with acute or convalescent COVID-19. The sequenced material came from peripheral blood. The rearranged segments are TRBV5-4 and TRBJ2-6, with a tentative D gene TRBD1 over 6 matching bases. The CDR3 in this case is CASSLPTGPSGANVLTF. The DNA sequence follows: TGTGCCAGCAGCTTGCCGACAGGTCCCTCTGGGGCCAACGTCCTGACTTTC.